The 7 T cell receptor beta chains reported below all come from one sample, sequenced in a study of cytomegalovirus exposure and HLA in healthy donors. The PCR ran on 60 Vbeta and 13 Jbeta primers. The method was immunoSEQ multiplex PCR; TCRdb's version includes in-frame clones alone and lacks a portion of them. The sample records 110,000 to 150,000 clones, roughly 80% being singletons. Material: PBMCs. The origin of the receptors is a female donor in good health and CMV-seronegative.

The V call is TRBV27, the J call TRBJ1-5; D gene ambiguous. Germline values: CDR1 MNHEY, CDR2 SMNVEV (reference sequence). The CDR3 runs 12 residues. Trimming shortened V by 2 bases and J by 7 bases, and 6 bases separated the two germline ends. The CDR3 nucleotides are TGTGCCAGCAGTTTAGAGGGACAGCCCCAGCATTTT. This sequence encodes CASSLEGQPQHF.

This clone was counted once. CDR3 residues: CASSGQGQETQYF. Here the CDR3 DNA reads TGTGCCAGCAGCGGACAGGGACAAGAGACCCAGTACTTC. The chain uses TRBV28 and TRBJ2-5, with 8 bases matching TRBD1. Germline V gene data show CDR1 as MDHEN and CDR2 as SYDVKM. This CDR3 is built from 13 residues. With 6 bases clipped from V and 2 bases from J, the junction kept 2 bases outside the gene matches. Supplemented by reference TRBV28 and TRBJ2-5, the full variable domain reads DVKVTQSSRYLVKRTGEKVFLECVQDMDHENMFWYRQDPGLGLRLIYFSYDVKMKEKGDIPEGYSVSREKKERFSLILESASTNQTSMYLCASSGQGQETQYFGPGTRLLVL.

Worth noting for this clone: Other DNA sequences of this sample code for an identical CDR3. The genes are TRBV27 and TRBJ2-7; tentative D call: TRBD1 (5 bases). Per the germline V gene, CDR1 is MNHEY and CDR2 is SMNVEV (reference sequence). Between the trimmed V and J ends, which lost 4 bases and 0 bases, there was a span of 10 bases. The CDR3 extends over 14 amino acids. The CDR3 bases are TGTGCCAGCAGTTACGACAGAGGCTCCTACGAGCAGTACTTC. Protein sequence: CASSYDRGSYEQYF.

V is TRBV19 and J is TRBJ2-7; 8 bases are a match to TRBD2. CDR1 is LNHDA and CDR2 is SQIVND in the germline V gene (reference sequence). V dropped 4 bases and J dropped 2; count of bases not matched to a gene: 7. The CDR3 contains 15 residues. This CDR3 reads CASSKTSGYPYEQYF. In DNA, the CDR3 is TGTGCCAGTAGTAAAACTAGCGGCTACCCCTACGAGCAGTACTTC.

The V and J genes are TRBV19 and TRBJ2-3; tentatively, D is TRBD1 (6 bases). CDR3 size: 13 residues. From germline, CDR1 is LNHDA and CDR2 SQIVND (reference sequence). V was clipped by 8 bases and J by 0 bases, with 9 bases between them. For the CDR3, the DNA is TGTGCCAGTCGACAGGTTAGCACAGATACGCAGTATTTT. Translation: CASRQVSTDTQYF.

The gene calls are TRBV4-1 and TRBJ2-7, with TRBD1 matching 7 bases. CDR3 size: 14 residues. Germline trimming cut 4 bases from V and 2 bases from J; bases unmatched to any gene: 5. Germline V gene data show CDR1 as MGHRA and CDR2 as YSYEKL. The DNA for the CDR3 is TGCGCCAGCAGCCCGAGGGACAGAACCTACGAGCAGTACTTC. Translated, it gives CASSPRDRTYEQYF.

The J gene is TRBJ1-1, the V gene TRBV2; the D is unclear. There are 13 residues in the CDR3. The V and J ends lost 8 bases and 1 base respectively, with 11 bases between them. Germline lookup yields CDR1 SNHLY and CDR2 FYNNEI. This CDR3 is CASGGRENTEAFF. The CDR3 region has the DNA TGTGCCAGCGGAGGTAGAGAGAACACTGAAGCTTTCTTT.